The 14 T cell receptor beta chains below come from one sample, sequenced in a study of blood T cell repertoires in COVID-19. Sequencing was performed with immunoSEQ multiplex PCR; in TCRdb, only in-frame clones are kept and a portion is missing. The profile shows under 60,000 clones, 77% of them singletons. Sequences were obtained from peripheral blood. These receptor sequences come from a human donor with active or convalescent COVID-19. The donor label of this sample is uncertain.

This chain connects TRBV5-1 to TRBJ1-3; a weak D match, TRBD1 (6 bases). Between the trimmed V and J ends, which lost 3 bases and 0 bases, there was a span of 10 bases. The CDR3 runs 15 residues. Germline V lookup: CDR1 SGHRS, CDR2 YFSETQ. This chain's CDR3 is CASSSLDSSGNTIYF. DNA for the CDR3: TGCGCCAGCAGCTCCTTGGACAGCTCTGGAAACACCATATATTTT.

The V gene is TRBV4-1, the J gene TRBJ1-1; the D is unclear. Germline-derived CDR1 and CDR2 are MGHRA and YSYEKL. The CDR3 loop spans 15 amino acids. V was trimmed by 1 base and J by 2 bases, leaving 11 bases between them. DNA for the CDR3: TGCGCCAGCAGCCAAGTCGGGGAGGGCAACACTGAAGCTTTCTTT. Its protein is CASSQVGEGNTEAFF.

The V call is TRBV30, the J call TRBJ1-2, with a possible D match to TRBD1 (6 bases). The CDR3 totals 13 residues. The ends were cut back, 3 bases at V and 0 bases at J, with 8 bases in the middle. Germline CDR1 GTSNPN, CDR2 SVGIG (reference sequence). CDR3 nucleotide sequence: TGTGCCTGGAGAACAGGGCCTAACTATGGCTACACCTTC. Amino acids: CAWRTGPNYGYTF. Using reference TRBV30 and TRBJ1-2 for the parts outside the CDR3, the full variable domain is SQTIHQWPATLVQPVGSPLSLECTVEGTSNPNLYWYRQAAGRGLQLLFYSVGIGQISSEVPQNLSASRPQDRQFILSSKKLLLSDSGFYLCAWRTGPNYGYTFGSGTRLTVV.

The chain employs TRBV6-1 and TRBJ1-4; D is perhaps TRBD1 (5 bases). V was clipped by 3 bases and J by 7 bases, with 15 bases between them. The CDR3 has 15 residues. Germline V gives CDR1 MNHNS, CDR2 SASEGT. CDR3 residues: CASSDRGGGGEKLFF. DNA of the CDR3: TGTGCCAGCAGTGATCGCGGGGGAGGAGGTGAAAAACTGTTTTTT.

This clone was seen a handful of times. V gene TRBV19 combines with J gene TRBJ2-7; tentatively, D is TRBD1 (6 bases). V shed 0 bases and J shed 6 bases, with 15 bases lying between them. This CDR3 spans 15 amino acids. Germline V gene sequence: CDR1 LNHDA, CDR2 SQIVND (reference sequence). In nucleotides, the CDR3 is TGTGCCAGTAGTATAGATGGGGGCCGGACCCTCGAGCAGTACTTC. Its protein product is CASSIDGGRTLEQYF.

The chain couples TRBV19 to TRBJ2-7; 16 positions match TRBD2. This CDR3 region has 16 residues. The germline gives CDR1 LNHDA, CDR2 SQIVND (reference sequence). The junction had 6 bases not matched to a gene; V was cut back by 5 bases and J by 5 bases. CDR3 residues: CASSSPGLAGGDEQYF. CDR3 DNA: TGTGCCAGTAGTTCCCCGGGACTAGCGGGAGGGGACGAGCAGTACTTC.

As concerns this clone: At the DNA level, this CDR3 is encoded by other sequences in the same sample as well. The chain carries TRBV5-1 and TRBJ2-4, with a possible D match to TRBD2 (6 bases). The germline V and J ends were trimmed by 5 bases and 6 bases, with 15 bases remaining between them. Germline-derived CDR1 and CDR2 are SGHRS and YFSETQ. This CDR3 region has 14 residues. The CDR3 sequence is CASSLTGEGNIQYF. DNA of the CDR3: TGCGCCAGCAGTTTGACGGGGGAAGGAAACATTCAGTACTTC.

The genes are TRBV3-1 (or the pseudogene TRBV3-2) and TRBJ2-7; the D is unclear. The germline V gene encodes CDR1 LGHDT and CDR2 YNNKEL (reference sequence). This CDR3 is 11 amino acids long. Trimming removed 1 base at V and 6 bases at J, with 4 bases between. The DNA for the CDR3 is TGTGCCAGCAGCCAAGCGTCCGAGCAGTACTTC. This sequence encodes CASSQASEQYF.

The V call is TRBV7-8, the J call TRBJ1-2; no reliable D call. The CDR3 runs to 14 residues. Germline V lookup: CDR1 SGHVS, CDR2 FQNEAQ. With 4 bases removed from V and 4 bases from J, the gap between germline ends came to 13 bases. The CDR3 loop reads CASSSGLSGYGYTF. The CDR3 DNA follows: TGTGCCAGCAGCTCCGGATTATCGGGCTATGGCTACACCTTC.

The CDR3 loop reads CASSYQTGAGNTIYF. CDR3 nucleotide sequence: TGTGCCAGCAGTTACCAAACAGGAGCTGGAAACACCATATATTTT. This rearrangement joins TRBV6-5 to TRBJ1-3, with a possible D match to TRBD1 (5 bases). V was cut by 2 bases and J by 2 bases, with 10 bases left in between. Germline V gives CDR1 MNHEY, CDR2 SVGAGI. The CDR3 contains 15 residues.

The rearrangement joins TRBV10-2 to TRBJ2-3; 12 nucleotides line up with TRBD2. V gave up 10 bases and J gave up 0 bases; unmatched junction bases: 8. This CDR3 region has 16 residues. Per germline, CDR1 WSHSY and CDR2 SAAADI. The CDR3, as DNA: TGCGCCACCACAGGACTAGCGGGAACTAGCACAGATACGCAGTATTTT. Translated, it gives CATTGLAGTSTDTQYF.

This sequence joins TRBV6-5 and TRBJ2-5; 7 bases agree with TRBD1. CDR3 size: 13 residues. J was trimmed by 5 bases and V by 5 bases; bases with no gene match: 5. CDR1 and CDR2 (germline): MNHEY, SVGAGI. This chain's CDR3 is CASSRTGYETQYF. The DNA of the CDR3 is TGTGCCAGCAGTAGGACAGGCTACGAGACCCAGTACTTC.

CDR3 bases: TGTGCCAGCAGCTCCTTCGCGACTAATGAAAAACTGTTTTTT. As protein: CASSSFATNEKLFF. V usage is TRBV11-2 and J usage is TRBJ1-4, with no clear D. V dropped 4 bases and J dropped 2 bases, with 8 bases sitting between them. The length of the CDR3 is 14 residues. Germline-derived CDR1 and CDR2 are SGHAT and FQNNGV.

This clone has only a few counts. The chain employs TRBV14 and TRBJ2-2; 10 nucleotides agree with TRBD1. Germline V CDR1 and CDR2: SGHDN, FVKESK. V gave up 1 base and J gave up 5 bases; unmatched junction bases: 7. The CDR3 runs 17 residues. CDR3 residues: CASSQARTGGRTGELFF. The CDR3 DNA reads TGTGCCAGCAGCCAAGCTCGGACAGGGGGTAGGACCGGGGAGCTGTTTTTT. The full variable domain, in which reference TRBV14 and TRBJ2-2 provide the parts outside the CDR3, is EAGVTQFPSHSVIEKGQTVTLRCDPISGHDNLYWYRRVMGKEIKFLLHFVKESKQDESGMPNNRFLAERTGGTYSTLKVQPAELEDSGVYFCASSQARTGGRTGELFFGEGSRLTVL.